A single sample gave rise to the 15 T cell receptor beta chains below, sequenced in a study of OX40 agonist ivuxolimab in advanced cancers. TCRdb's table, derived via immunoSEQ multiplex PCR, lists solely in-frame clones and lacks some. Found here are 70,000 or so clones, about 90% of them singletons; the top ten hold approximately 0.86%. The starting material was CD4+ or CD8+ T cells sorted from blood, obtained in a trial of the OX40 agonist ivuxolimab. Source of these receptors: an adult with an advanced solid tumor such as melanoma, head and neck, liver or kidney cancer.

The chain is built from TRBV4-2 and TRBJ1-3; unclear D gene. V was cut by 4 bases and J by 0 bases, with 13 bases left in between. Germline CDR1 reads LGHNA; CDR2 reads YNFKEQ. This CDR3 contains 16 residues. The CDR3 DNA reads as TGTGCCAGCAGCCCCGGAGGATTGTACTCTGGAAACACCATATATTTT. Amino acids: CASSPGGLYSGNTIYF.

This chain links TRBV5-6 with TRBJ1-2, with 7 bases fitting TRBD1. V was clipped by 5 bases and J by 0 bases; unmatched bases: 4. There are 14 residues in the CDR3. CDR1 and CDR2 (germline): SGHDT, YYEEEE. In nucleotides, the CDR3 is TGTGCCAGCAGTAACAGGGGTTCTAACTATGGCTACACCTTC. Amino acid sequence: CASSNRGSNYGYTF.

CDR3: CASSQGYEQYF. The CDR3 nucleotides are TGTGCCAGTAGCCAGGGCTACGAGCAGTACTTC. The chain is built from TRBV19 and TRBJ2-7; possibly TRBD1 for D (5 bases). CDR3 size: 11 residues. Per germline, CDR1 LNHDA and CDR2 SQIVND (reference sequence). With 6 bases removed from V and 3 bases from J, the gap between germline ends came to 6 bases.

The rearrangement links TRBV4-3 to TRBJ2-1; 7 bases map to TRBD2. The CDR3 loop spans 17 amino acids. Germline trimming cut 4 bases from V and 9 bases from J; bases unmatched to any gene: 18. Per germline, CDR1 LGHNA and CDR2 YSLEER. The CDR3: CASSLNSGGSGGREQFF. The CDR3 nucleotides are TGCGCCAGCAGCCTTAACTCGGGCGGGAGTGGAGGTCGTGAGCAGTTCTTC.

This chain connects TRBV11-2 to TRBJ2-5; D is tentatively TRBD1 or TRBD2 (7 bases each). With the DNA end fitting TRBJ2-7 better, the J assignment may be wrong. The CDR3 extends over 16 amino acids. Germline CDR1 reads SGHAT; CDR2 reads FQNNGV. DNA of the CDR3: TGTGCCAGCAGCTTAGCTGCAGGGGGGGCCCCCTACGAGCAGTACTTC. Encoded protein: CASSLAAGGAPYEQYF.

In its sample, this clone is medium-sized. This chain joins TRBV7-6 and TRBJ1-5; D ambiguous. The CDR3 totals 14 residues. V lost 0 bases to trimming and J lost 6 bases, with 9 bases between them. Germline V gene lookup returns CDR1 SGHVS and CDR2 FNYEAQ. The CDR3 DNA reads TGTGCCAGCAGCTTAGCAGGAACGGGTCAGCCCCAGCATTTT. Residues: CASSLAGTGQPQHF.

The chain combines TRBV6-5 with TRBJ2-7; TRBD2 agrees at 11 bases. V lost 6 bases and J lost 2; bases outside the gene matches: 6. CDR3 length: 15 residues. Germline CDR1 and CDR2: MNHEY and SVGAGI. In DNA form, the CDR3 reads TGTGCCAGCAGGCCAGTAGCGGGGGGGCCCTACGAGCAGTACTTC. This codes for CASRPVAGGPYEQYF.

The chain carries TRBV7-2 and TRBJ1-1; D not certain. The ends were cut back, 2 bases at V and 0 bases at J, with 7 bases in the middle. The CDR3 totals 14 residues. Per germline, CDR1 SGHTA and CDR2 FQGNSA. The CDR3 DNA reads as TGTGCCAGCAGCTTATCCCCGATGAACACTGAAGCTTTCTTT. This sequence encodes CASSLSPMNTEAFF.

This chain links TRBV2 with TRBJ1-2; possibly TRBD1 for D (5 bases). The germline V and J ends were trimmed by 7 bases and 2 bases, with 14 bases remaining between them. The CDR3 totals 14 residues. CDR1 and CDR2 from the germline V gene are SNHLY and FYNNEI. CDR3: CASTKDTLNYGYTF. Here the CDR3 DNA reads TGTGCCAGCACCAAGGACACCTTGAACTATGGCTACACCTTC.

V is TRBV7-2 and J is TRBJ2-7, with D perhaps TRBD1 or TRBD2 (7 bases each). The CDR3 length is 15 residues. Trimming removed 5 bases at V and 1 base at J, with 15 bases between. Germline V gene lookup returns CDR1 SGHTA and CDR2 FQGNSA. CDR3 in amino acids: CASSPRGGLSYEQYF. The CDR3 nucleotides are TGTGCCAGCAGCCCCAGGGGGGGCCTTTCCTACGAGCAGTACTTC. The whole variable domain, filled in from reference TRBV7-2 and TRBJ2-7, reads GAGVSQSPSNKVTEKGKDVELRCDPISGHTALYWYRQSLGQGLEFLIYFQGNSAPDKSGLPSDRFSAERTGGSVSTLTIQRTQQEDSAVYLCASSPRGGLSYEQYFGPGTRLTVT.

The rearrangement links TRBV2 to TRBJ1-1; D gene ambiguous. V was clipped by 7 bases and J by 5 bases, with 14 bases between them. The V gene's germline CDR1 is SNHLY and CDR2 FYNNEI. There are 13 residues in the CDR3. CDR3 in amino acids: CASTLERETEAFF. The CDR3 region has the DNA TGTGCCAGCACCCTCGAACGGGAGACTGAAGCTTTCTTT.

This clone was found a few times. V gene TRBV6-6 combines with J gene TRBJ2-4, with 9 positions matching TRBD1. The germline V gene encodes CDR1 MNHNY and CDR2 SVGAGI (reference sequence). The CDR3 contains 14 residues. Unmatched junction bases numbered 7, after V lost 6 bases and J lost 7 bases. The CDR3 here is CASRRTGAVNIQYF. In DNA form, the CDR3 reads TGTGCCAGCAGAAGGACAGGGGCGGTGAACATTCAGTACTTC.

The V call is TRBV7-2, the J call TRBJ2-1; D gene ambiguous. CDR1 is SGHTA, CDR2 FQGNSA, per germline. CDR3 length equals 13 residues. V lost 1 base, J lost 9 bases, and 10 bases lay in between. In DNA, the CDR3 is TGTGCCAGCAGCTTAGTATTTTTGGGTGAGCAGTTCTTC. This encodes CASSLVFLGEQFF. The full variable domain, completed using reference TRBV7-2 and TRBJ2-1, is GAGVSQSPSNKVTEKGKDVELRCDPISGHTALYWYRQSLGQGLEFLIYFQGNSAPDKSGLPSDRFSAERTGGSVSTLTIQRTQQEDSAVYLCASSLVFLGEQFFGPGTRLTVL.

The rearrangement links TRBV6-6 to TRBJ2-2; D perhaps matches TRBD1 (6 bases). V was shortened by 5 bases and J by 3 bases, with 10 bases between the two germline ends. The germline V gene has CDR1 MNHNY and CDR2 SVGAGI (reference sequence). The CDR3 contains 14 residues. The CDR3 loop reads CASSPQGYTGELFF. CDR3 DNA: TGTGCCAGCAGTCCACAGGGTTACACCGGGGAGCTGTTTTTT.

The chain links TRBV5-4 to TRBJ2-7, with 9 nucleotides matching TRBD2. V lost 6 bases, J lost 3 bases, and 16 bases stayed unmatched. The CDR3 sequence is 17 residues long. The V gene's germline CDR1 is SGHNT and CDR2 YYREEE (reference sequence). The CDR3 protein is CASNAPALAGVYYEQYF. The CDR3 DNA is TGTGCCAGCAACGCTCCTGCCTTAGCGGGAGTTTACTACGAGCAGTACTTC.